This TCR beta chain was identified during a study of STAT3 mutations in large granular lymphocyte leukemia. Study as a whole: Roughly half the longitudinally sequenced T-LGLL patients had canonical STAT3 mutations. Immunosuppressive therapy was given to more than half of T-LGLL patients. Points from the study as a whole: Every T-LGLL patient had at least one immunodominant TCRbeta clonotype. TCR clonotype switching after therapy occurred in about 35% of the 18 patients.

A word on this clone: Its antigen is as yet unknown.

Looked up from germline, CDR1 is MNHEY and CDR2 is SVGAGI. Trimming took off 4 bases at V and 4 bases at J, with 13 bases between the two ends. The CDR3 runs 15 residues. Roughly 39,000 productive templates were obtained per sample on average. The table came from immunoSEQ multiplex PCR; TCRdb's copy has only in-frame clones and leaves some out. The sample includes about 5,700 clones, roughly 80% seen only once; the top ten take 84%. Material for sequencing was peripheral blood mononuclear cells. The gene calls are TRBV6-5 and TRBJ1-4; maybe TRBD1 (6 bases). This TCR came from a man aged 40-49 years with T-cell large granular lymphocyte leukemia. Some clones in this sample may be carry-over from other donors' samples. CDR3 residues: CASSSLDSRNEKLFF. CDR3 coding DNA: TGTGCCAGCAGTTCTTTGGACAGCCGTAATGAAAAACTGTTTTTT.